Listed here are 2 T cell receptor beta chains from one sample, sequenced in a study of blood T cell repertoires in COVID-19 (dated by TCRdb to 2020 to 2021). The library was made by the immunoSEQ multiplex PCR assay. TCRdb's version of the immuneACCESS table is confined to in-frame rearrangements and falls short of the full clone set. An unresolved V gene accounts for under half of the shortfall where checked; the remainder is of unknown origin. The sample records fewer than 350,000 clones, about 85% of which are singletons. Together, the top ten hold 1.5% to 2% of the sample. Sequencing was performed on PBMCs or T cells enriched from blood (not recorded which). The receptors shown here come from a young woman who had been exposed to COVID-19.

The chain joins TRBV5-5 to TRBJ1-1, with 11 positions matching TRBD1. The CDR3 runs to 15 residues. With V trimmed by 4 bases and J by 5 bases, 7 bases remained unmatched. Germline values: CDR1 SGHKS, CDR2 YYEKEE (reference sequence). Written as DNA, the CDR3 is TGTGCCAGCAGCGGCGGGACAGGGGGGCGGACTGAAGCTTTCTTT. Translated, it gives CASSGGTGGRTEAFF.

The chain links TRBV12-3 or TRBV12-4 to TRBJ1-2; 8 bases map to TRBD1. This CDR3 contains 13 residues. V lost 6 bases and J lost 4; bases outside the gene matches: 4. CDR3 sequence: CASSWTGSYGYTF. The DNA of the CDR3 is TGTGCCAGCAGCTGGACAGGGAGCTATGGCTACACCTTC.